This TCR beta chain originates from a study of blood T cell repertoires in COVID-19. Study-wide context: Acute and convalescent COVID-19 specimens originated in the United States, Italy and Spain. Sample material is recorded as cDNA or gDNA derived from T cells, B-cell-depleted T cells, or PBMCs.

How the authors handled the data: The authors estimated nucleated cell counts from reference gene primer amplification. Measured with immunoSEQ multiplex PCR; TCRdb has only the in-frame clones, and not every one. V, J and clone size derive from that table, while D and trimming were established from the DNA sequence. The sample yields roughly 63,000 clones, over 75% seen once. This clone was counted a single time. The TCR comes from a human donor in a cohort sampled during active COVID-19. Sequencing was carried out using peripheral blood.

CDR3 in DNA: TGTGCCAGCAGCTTAGATCAGTTAAACACCATATATTTT. As protein: CASSLDQLNTIYF. J is TRBJ1-3 and V is TRBV11-2; D gene uncertain. The length of the CDR3 is 13 residues. Germline loops: CDR1 SGHAT, CDR2 FQNNGV. Trimming left V 0 bases short and J 6 bases short, with 6 bases between.